The rows below give T cell receptor beta chains drawn from one sample of a study of shared clonotypes between healthy human individuals. TCRdb keeps only in-frame clones here, not all; method: immunoSEQ multiplex PCR. The repertoire includes about half a million clones, over 70% of them detected once, and 10% to 15% sits in the top ten. What was sequenced was PBMCs. The receptors were sampled from a woman aged 40 to 50 in good health. Some clones in this sample may be carry-over from other donors' samples. CDR3s include the opening cysteine and the closing phenylalanine or tryptophan. The D gene is left open where the match is weak. Size tells how often a clone was seen (once, few, many) or the class of an expanded clone, and some rows leave it out.

v_gene	j_gene	d_gene	abundance	CDR3aa	CDR3nt
TRBV19	TRBJ2-5	.	.	CASSIAEGQTQYF	TGTGCCAGTAGTATTGCAGAGGGTCAGACCCAGTACTTC
TRBV28	TRBJ2-7	.	few	CASSSLSVAPFSYEQYF	TGTGCCAGCAGTTCCCTATCGGTAGCGCCCTTCTCCTACGAGCAGTACTTC
TRBV6-5	TRBJ2-7	.	.	CASSGLGVYEQYF	TGTGCCAGCAGTGGGCTCGGGGTATACGAGCAGTACTTC
TRBV13	TRBJ1-2	.	.	CASSLRSRGYTF	TGTGCCAGCAGCTTAAGGAGTAGGGGCTACACCTTC
TRBV5-1	TRBJ2-7	TRBD1	.	CASSSRQGPYEQYF	TGCGCCAGCAGCTCGCGACAGGGGCCCTACGAGCAGTACTTC
TRBV5-4	TRBJ2-2	TRBD2	.	CASSPGGVAGYATGELFF	TGTGCCAGCAGCCCTGGGGGGGTAGCGGGATATGCCACCGGGGAGCTGTTTTTT
TRBV6-5	TRBJ1-4	.	.	CASSYSGAADEKLFF	TGTGCCAGCAGTTACTCGGGGGCGGCGGATGAAAAACTGTTTTTT
TRBV15	TRBJ1-3	.	.	CATSGRQEGNTIYF	TGTGCCACCAGCGGGAGACAGGAGGGAAACACCATATATTTT
TRBV28	TRBJ2-1	.	.	CASSLLGLEDNEQFF	TGTGCCAGCAGTCTCCTAGGATTAGAAGACAATGAGCAGTTCTTC
TRBV7-8	TRBJ1-4	.	once	CASTLLWSPGTEKLFF	TGTGCCAGCACTCTTCTCTGGTCGCCAGGGACGGAAAAACTGTTTTTT
TRBV11-2	TRBJ2-3	.	.	CASSQGLVETQYF	TGTGCCAGCAGCCAGGGACTCGTAGAAACGCAGTATTTT
TRBV27	TRBJ1-1	TRBD1	once	CASSLDRVTTEAFF	TGTGCCAGCAGTTTGGACAGGGTGACCACTGAAGCTTTCTTT
TRBV2	TRBJ2-5	.	.	CASILGQGTWETQYF	.
TRBV9	TRBJ2-3	.	.	CASSVGSPADTQYF	TGTGCCAGCAGCGTCGGGTCACCGGCAGATACGCAGTATTTT
TRBV29-1	TRBJ1-2	TRBD1	.	CSVEGVRGRADYGYTF	TGCAGCGTTGAGGGTGTCAGGGGGCGCGCAGACTATGGCTACACCTTC
TRBV28	TRBJ2-1	TRBD2	few	CASSVAGGSYNEQFF	TGTGCCAGCAGTGTAGCGGGAGGCTCCTACAATGAGCAGTTCTTC
TRBV19	TRBJ2-2	.	.	CASSTDFANTGELFF	TGTGCCAGTAGTACAGACTTCGCGAACACCGGGGAGCTGTTTTTT